Following are 26 T cell receptor beta chains from one sample sequenced in a study of PD-L1 blockade in urothelial cancer. Some clones are missing from TCRdb's copy, which holds only in-frame ones; the method was immunoSEQ multiplex PCR. The sample yields about 52,000 clones, around 79% seen once. The time point denotes: pretreatment peripheral blood. The sequencing used PBMCs, collected around atezolizumab (anti-PD-L1) treatment. All receptors derive from a man between 65 and 80 years old with urothelial cancer.

The chain uses TRBV28 and TRBJ2-1, with 9 bases that match TRBD2. CDR3 length: 12 residues. CDR1 and CDR2 from the germline V gene are MDHEN and SYDVKM. V gave up 5 bases and J gave up 10 bases; unmatched junction bases: 3. This CDR3 is CASSEGLAEQFF. CDR3 nucleotide sequence: TGTGCCAGCAGTGAGGGACTAGCCGAGCAGTTCTTC.

This clone was picked up a small number of times. This chain joins TRBV15 and TRBJ2-7; 7 nucleotides line up with TRBD2. Germline-derived CDR1 and CDR2 are LNHNV and YYDKDF (reference sequence). The V gene end was trimmed by 5 bases and the J gene end by 4 bases; junction bases not matched to a gene: 5. The CDR3 extends over 13 amino acids. As DNA, the CDR3 is TGTGCCACCAGCCGCGGGAGCTGGTACGAGCAGTACTTC. Translating it yields CATSRGSWYEQYF.

V gene TRBV4-3 combines with J gene TRBJ1-1; D remains ambiguous. Germline CDR1 and CDR2: LGHNA and YSLEER. The length of the CDR3 is 15 residues. V was shortened by 0 bases and J by 3 bases, with 11 bases between the two germline ends. CDR3 residues: CASSQEFARDTEAFF. CDR3 DNA: TGCGCCAGCAGCCAAGAGTTCGCCCGGGACACTGAAGCTTTCTTT.

V usage is TRBV11-3 and J usage is TRBJ2-7; D ambiguous. Trimming left V 6 bases short and J 2 bases short, with 17 bases between. CDR1 SGHNT and CDR2 YENEEA come from the germline V gene. The CDR3 is 15 residues long. The CDR3 spells CASRYSSEQTYEQYF. CDR3 in DNA: TGTGCCAGCAGATATTCGAGCGAGCAGACCTACGAGCAGTACTTC.

The chain links TRBV6-1 to TRBJ2-5, with 10 bases fitting TRBD2. With V trimmed by 0 bases and J by 4 bases, 5 bases remained unmatched. This CDR3 spans 16 amino acids. The germline V gene encodes CDR1 MNHNS and CDR2 SASEGT. The CDR3 reads CASSEALLAGVETQYF. The CDR3 coding sequence is TGTGCCAGCAGTGAAGCGCTCCTAGCGGGAGTAGAGACCCAGTACTTC.

V and J are TRBV6-1 and TRBJ2-5, with D tentatively TRBD2 (5 bases). The germline V gene has CDR1 MNHNS and CDR2 SASEGT. The CDR3 contains 14 residues. V was shortened by 10 bases and J by 5 bases, with 20 bases between the two germline ends. The CDR3 sequence: CATGRVSGKETQYF. The CDR3 DNA reads as TGTGCCACGGGAAGAGTTTCGGGAAAGGAGACCCAGTACTTC.

In this sample, this clone turned up once. The CDR3 DNA is TGTGCCACCAGCCCCCGCCAAACCGGGGTTGAGCAGTTCTTC. It is translated as CATSPRQTGVEQFF. The V and J genes are TRBV15 and TRBJ2-1; perhaps TRBD2 as D (5 bases). Germline CDR1 is LNHNV and CDR2 is YYDKDF (reference sequence). V lost 5 bases to trimming and J lost 9 bases, with 17 bases between them. This CDR3 has 14 amino acids.

CDR3 protein: CASSPGLAESHEQYF. In DNA form, the CDR3 reads TGCGCCAGCAGCCCGGGACTAGCGGAGAGCCACGAGCAGTACTTC. This rearrangement joins TRBV5-1 to TRBJ2-7; 11 bases line up with TRBD2. Germline V CDR1 and CDR2: SGHRS, YFSETQ. The CDR3 runs 15 residues. The V segment lost 4 bases and the J segment 5 bases; nucleotides outside the gene matches: 8.

J is TRBJ2-5 and V is TRBV7-2; a weak D match, TRBD1 (5 bases). Gene TRBJ2-7 matches the end of the DNA better, so the J call may be wrong. CDR3 length: 13 amino acids. Germline V lookup: CDR1 SGHTA, CDR2 FQGNSA. The CDR3 spells CASTRQLTYEQYF. CDR3 sequence (DNA): TGTGCCAGCACCCGACAGCTCACCTACGAGCAGTACTTC.

This sequence joins TRBV29-1 and TRBJ2-3, with a weak D call TRBD2 (5 bases). The germline V gene has CDR1 SQVTM and CDR2 ANQGSEA. This CDR3 spans 14 amino acids. V lost 1 base and J lost 2, with 10 bases in between. The CDR3 DNA follows: TGCAGCGTTGAAGCCGGACTTCTCACAGATACGCAGTATTTT. Translating it yields CSVEAGLLTDTQYF.

The chain is built from TRBV4-1 and TRBJ2-5; TRBD2 matches at 10 bases. V lost 0 bases and J lost 5; bases outside the gene matches: 12. Germline-derived CDR1 and CDR2 are MGHRA and YSYEKL. The CDR3 extends over 18 amino acids. The CDR3 DNA reads TGCGCCAGCAGCCAAGATCGGGGTAGCGGGAGGACGGGCGAGACCCAGTACTTC. This translates into CASSQDRGSGRTGETQYF.

This clone was counted only a few times. The V and J genes are TRBV5-1 and TRBJ1-1, with D unclear. Germline assignment: CDR1 SGHRS and CDR2 YFSETQ. The germline V and J ends were trimmed by 2 bases and 3 bases, with 14 bases remaining between them. This CDR3 is built from 15 residues. As DNA, the CDR3 is TGCGCCAGCAGCTTTGAATTTCGGACTGACACTGAAGCTTTCTTT. Translated: CASSFEFRTDTEAFF.

The gene calls are TRBV28 and TRBJ2-1, with 8 bases identical to TRBD2. V lost 6 bases and J lost 10; bases outside the gene matches: 5. Germline CDR1 is MDHEN and CDR2 is SYDVKM. This CDR3 comprises 12 residues. The CDR3: CASSSTSVEQFF. The CDR3 bases are TGTGCCAGCAGCTCGACTAGCGTGGAGCAGTTCTTC.

The CDR3 spells CASSPEPGLIGHEQYF. The DNA of the CDR3 is TGTGCCAGCAGCCCAGAACCGGGACTAATCGGTCACGAGCAGTACTTC. The chain joins TRBV4-2 to TRBJ2-7, with 7 bases aligning to TRBD2. Per germline, CDR1 LGHNA and CDR2 YNFKEQ. The J segment lost 5 bases and the V segment lost 4 bases, leaving 14 bases of the junction unmatched. This CDR3 contains 16 residues.

This clone has only one observation. The chain combines TRBV5-4 with TRBJ2-4, with 8 bases that match TRBD1. Germline V gene data show CDR1 as SGHNT and CDR2 as YYREEE (reference sequence). V trimming: 4 bases; J trimming: 0 bases; junction bases outside the gene matches: 9. CDR3 size: 17 residues. CDR3 sequence (DNA): TGTGCCAGCAGCGTCGGACAGGGACCCCTAGCCAAAAACATTCAGTACTTC. It yields the protein CASSVGQGPLAKNIQYF.

This clone was seen only once. J is TRBJ2-1 and V is TRBV2; 12 bases line up with TRBD2. CDR1 SNHLY and CDR2 FYNNEI come from the germline V gene. The CDR3 contains 14 residues. J gave up 9 bases and V 4 bases, and 4 bases lay outside the gene matches. This CDR3 is CASSAPSGRGEQFF. The CDR3 DNA sequence: TGTGCCAGCAGTGCCCCTAGCGGGAGGGGTGAGCAGTTCTTC.

The rearrangement uses TRBV7-2 and TRBJ2-4; 8 positions match TRBD2. The junction had 18 bases not matched to a gene; V was cut back by 8 bases and J by 3 bases. The CDR3 is made up of 18 amino acids. Germline CDR1 is SGHTA and CDR2 is FQGNSA. CDR3 sequence reads: CASGWASRGGRVKNIQYF. CDR3 in DNA: TGTGCCAGCGGGTGGGCGAGTCGGGGGGGCCGTGTCAAAAACATTCAGTACTTC.

The CDR3 loop reads CASSPSQGLGNTIYF. The CDR3 coding sequence is TGTGCCAGCAGCCCGAGCCAGGGACTTGGAAACACCATATATTTT. The rearrangement links TRBV9 to TRBJ1-3; possibly TRBD1 for D (5 bases). CDR3 length: 15 residues. With 4 bases removed from V and 3 bases from J, the gap between germline ends came to 14 bases. CDR1 is SGDLS, CDR2 YYNGEE, per germline.

The genes are TRBV5-1 and TRBJ2-2; perhaps TRBD2 as D (7 bases). Trimming cost V 0 bases and J 5 bases, with 14 bases left between them. The CDR3 contains 16 residues. The germline CDR1 and CDR2 sequences are SGHRS and YFSETQ. CDR3 residues: CASSLVAGALTGELFF. In DNA form, the CDR3 reads TGCGCCAGCAGCTTGGTCGCGGGGGCTTTAACCGGGGAGCTGTTTTTT.

This clone has only one observation. This chain uses TRBV5-1 with TRBJ1-2; D perhaps matches TRBD1 (5 bases). The CDR3 is made up of 18 amino acids. The V gene's germline CDR1 is SGHRS and CDR2 YFSETQ. V lost 2 bases and J lost 0, with 20 bases in between. The CDR3 region is CASSLGTGIRASNYGYTF. CDR3 DNA: TGCGCCAGCAGCTTAGGGACTGGTATTAGGGCTTCTAACTATGGCTACACCTTC.

This clone has only a few counts. This rearrangement joins TRBV27 to TRBJ1-2; a weak D match, TRBD1 (5 bases). CDR1 is MNHEY and CDR2 is SMNVEV in the germline V gene (reference sequence). CDR3 length equals 15 residues. The V end lost 2 bases, the J end lost 3 bases, and 13 bases lay between the germline ends. The CDR3 nucleotides are TGTGCCAGCAGTTTAGGGGGGAGCCCCTACTATGGCTACACCTTC. This gives the protein CASSLGGSPYYGYTF.

V usage is TRBV5-1 and J usage is TRBJ2-1; D not certain. Deletions cut 2 bases from V and 0 bases from J, with 6 bases between. The CDR3 is 14 amino acids. From germline, CDR1 is SGHRS and CDR2 YFSETQ. The CDR3 loop reads CASSFQASYNEQFF. CDR3 nucleotide sequence: TGCGCCAGCAGCTTTCAAGCCTCCTACAATGAGCAGTTCTTC.

The chain couples TRBV4-2 to TRBJ1-3, with D perhaps TRBD1 (6 bases). CDR1 is LGHNA and CDR2 is YNFKEQ in the germline V gene. V was cut by 0 bases and J by 1 base, with 7 bases left in between. The CDR3 runs 15 residues. This CDR3 reads CASSQEGGSGNTIYF. In nucleotides, the CDR3 is TGTGCCAGCAGCCAAGAAGGGGGTTCTGGAAACACCATATATTTT.

This clone was seen once. The rearrangement links TRBV6-1 to TRBJ2-5, with 8 bases that match TRBD1. Germline V lookup: CDR1 MNHNS, CDR2 SASEGT. The CDR3 extends over 14 amino acids. J lost 1 base, V lost 6 bases, and 4 bases had no gene match. CDR3 region: CASSLGQVQETQYF. For the CDR3, the DNA is TGTGCCAGCAGCCTGGGACAGGTCCAAGAGACCCAGTACTTC.

This clone was found once. The CDR3 sequence is CASSVGDSPNRETQYF. The CDR3 DNA reads TGTGCCAGCAGCGTAGGGGACTCTCCCAACAGAGAGACCCAGTACTTC. The chain combines TRBV9 with TRBJ2-5, with D maybe TRBD2 (6 bases). Germline CDR1 SGDLS, CDR2 YYNGEE. CDR3 length: 16 amino acids. The germline V and J ends were trimmed by 0 bases and 4 bases, with 16 bases remaining between them.

The V call is TRBV9, the J call TRBJ2-5; D perhaps matches TRBD2 (7 bases). The CDR3 covers 16 residues. Trimming removed 3 bases from V and 5 bases from J, with 20 bases in between. From germline, CDR1 is SGDLS and CDR2 YYNGEE. DNA of the CDR3: TGTGCCAGCAGCGCCTCCCTACGAGGGAGGGGGGAGACCCAGTACTTC. Encoded protein: CASSASLRGRGETQYF.